Listed below are T cell receptor beta chains from one sample, sequenced in a study of shared clonotypes between healthy human individuals. Measured with immunoSEQ multiplex PCR; TCRdb has only the in-frame clones, and not every one. The sample yields 2 million to 2.5 million clones, 95% seen once. Input material: naive CD4+ T cells sorted from blood. These receptors all come from a man aged 18 to 30 in good health. The CDR3 runs from the conserved cysteine through the conserved F or W. Fields, in order: J gene, V gene, CDR3 protein.

j_call: TRBJ2-1; v_call: TRBV6-1; cdr3_aa: CASWGNEQFF
j_call: TRBJ2-7; v_call: TRBV7-2; cdr3_aa: CASSLGAEQYF
j_call: TRBJ2-7; v_call: TRBV6-6; cdr3_aa: CASSYAGADYEQYF
j_call: TRBJ2-2; v_call: TRBV2; cdr3_aa: CASIKSGLVGGAGGELFF
j_call: TRBJ2-2; v_call: TRBV11-3; cdr3_aa: CASSLGAGGPTGELFF
j_call: TRBJ2-5; v_call: TRBV28; cdr3_aa: CASSRADQETQYF
j_call: TRBJ2-6; v_call: TRBV5-6; cdr3_aa: CASSADRGGSGANVLTF
j_call: TRBJ1-3; v_call: TRBV6-6; cdr3_aa: CASSYSQTLGNTIYF
j_call: TRBJ1-5; v_call: TRBV27; cdr3_aa: CASSLFQDQPQHF
j_call: TRBJ2-7; v_call: TRBV11-2; cdr3_aa: CASSGFAYEQYF
j_call: TRBJ2-2; v_call: TRBV18; cdr3_aa: CASSPVGVNTGELFF
j_call: TRBJ2-7; v_call: TRBV30; cdr3_aa: CAWGGLTGYEQYF
j_call: TRBJ1-1; v_call: TRBV6-5; cdr3_aa: CASSYDETGGTEAFF
j_call: TRBJ2-3; v_call: TRBV5-1; cdr3_aa: CASSLAAEDTQYF
j_call: TRBJ1-4; v_call: TRBV11-2; cdr3_aa: CASSPPKSGGASEKLFF
j_call: TRBJ2-4; v_call: TRBV10-2; cdr3_aa: CASSAGLENIQYF
j_call: TRBJ1-6; v_call: TRBV7-2; cdr3_aa: CASSSLGPDSAYNSPLHF
j_call: TRBJ1-1; v_call: TRBV18; cdr3_aa: CASSGTGGEAEAFF
j_call: TRBJ2-1; v_call: TRBV4-3; cdr3_aa: CASSRQTGNEQFF
j_call: TRBJ1-5; v_call: TRBV19; cdr3_aa: CASSRTGAEPQHF
j_call: TRBJ2-3; v_call: TRBV5-1; cdr3_aa: CASSSGLARHTDTQYF
j_call: TRBJ1-5; v_call: TRBV6-1; cdr3_aa: CASSEGTGARNGQPQHF
j_call: TRBJ2-2; v_call: TRBV7-2; cdr3_aa: CASSFGGNTGELFF